Listed below are T cell receptor beta chains from one sample, sequenced in a study of beta chain features in type 1 diabetes. Produced via immunoSEQ multiplex PCR; TCRdb's table is partial and in-frame only. This sample has roughly 330,000 clones, with 11% found just once. Sequenced input: naive CD4+ T cells from blood. The receptors were gathered from a woman aged 30 to 39 in good health. Each CDR3 is given with its conserved first and last residue. Each record gives: CDR3 protein, CDR3 DNA, clone size, D gene, J gene, V gene. The D gene is left open where the match is weak. Clone size is not always given. Where it is, it says once, few, many or a class for expanded clones.

CASSLTSTAGQETQYF | TGTGCCAGCAGCTTAACTTCAACAGCGGGACAAGAGACCCAGTACTTC | NA | TRBD2 | TRBJ2-5 | TRBV7-3
CASSGGTGITGELFF | TGTGCCAGCAGCGGGGGGACAGGCATCACCGGGGAGCTGTTTTTT | NA | TRBD1 | TRBJ2-2 | TRBV9
CASSLGTEYEQYF | TGTGCCAGCAGCTTAGGGACAGAGTACGAGCAGTACTTC | few | TRBD1 | TRBJ2-7 | TRBV7-3
CASSLGGTGGNEQFF | TGTGCCAGCAGCTTAGGTGGGACAGGGGGCAATGAGCAGTTCTTC | few | TRBD1 | TRBJ2-1 | TRBV7-6
CASSISGTGREQYF | TGTGCCAGCAGCATTAGCGGGACGGGACGGGAGCAGTACTTC | NA | TRBD2 | TRBJ2-7 | TRBV7-2
CASSALAGSTDTQYF | TGTGCCAGCAGCGCCCTAGCGGGAAGCACAGATACGCAGTATTTT | few | TRBD2 | TRBJ2-3 | TRBV9
CASSQQGNSNQPQHF | TGTGCCAGCAGCCAACAGGGAAATAGCAATCAGCCCCAGCATTTT | few | NA | TRBJ1-5 | TRBV7-9
CASSVQGDSYNEQFF | TGTGCCAGCAGTGTCCAGGGTGATTCCTACAATGAGCAGTTCTTC | few | NA | TRBJ2-1 | TRBV6-5
CASSQDGGSAYEQYF | TGCGCCAGCAGCCAAGATGGGGGGAGTGCCTACGAGCAGTACTTC | few | NA | TRBJ2-7 | TRBV4-3
CASSLDRGSTYEQYF | TGTGCCAGCAGCCTGGACAGGGGGTCGACCTACGAGCAGTACTTC | NA | TRBD1 | TRBJ2-7 | TRBV9
CASSFDLGQGTGNTIYF | TGCGCCAGCAGCTTCGACCTGGGACAGGGAACTGGAAACACCATATATTTT | few | TRBD1 | TRBJ1-3 | TRBV4-3
CASSPQGLAGYNEQFF | TGTGCCAGCTCACCACAGGGACTAGCGGGGTACAATGAGCAGTTCTTC | few | TRBD2 | TRBJ2-1 | TRBV18
CASSFSRVLNEQYF | TGTGCCAGCAGCTTCTCCAGGGTGTTAAACGAGCAGTACTTC | few | NA | TRBJ2-7 | TRBV11-2
CASSSGTSRYEQYF | TGTGCCAGCAGTTCTGGGACTAGCAGGTACGAGCAGTACTTC | NA | TRBD2 | TRBJ2-7 | TRBV6-5
CASIEEGQETQYF | TGTGCCAGCATTGAGGAGGGCCAAGAGACCCAGTACTTC | NA | NA | TRBJ2-5 | TRBV2
CASSLILIYEQYF | TGTGCCAGCAGCTTAATACTCATCTACGAGCAGTACTTC | NA | NA | TRBJ2-7 | TRBV7-2
CASRGTGYNEQFF | TGTGCCAGCAGGGGGACAGGTTACAATGAGCAGTTCTTC | NA | TRBD1 | TRBJ2-1 | TRBV2
CASSFRTRQETQYF | TGTGCCAGCAGTTTTAGGACACGTCAAGAGACCCAGTACTTC | few | NA | TRBJ2-5 | TRBV27
CASSSTSVQETQYF | TGTGCCAGCAGCTCGACTAGCGTGCAAGAGACCCAGTACTTC | few | TRBD2 | TRBJ2-5 | TRBV7-9
CASSLQTTGGYGYTF | TGTGCCAGCAGCCTACAAACGACAGGGGGCTATGGCTACACCTTC | few | TRBD1 | TRBJ1-2 | TRBV7-6
CASRAGTPEQFF | TGTGCCAGCAGGGCAGGGACACCGGAGCAGTTCTTC | NA | NA | TRBJ2-1 | TRBV6-6
CASSVGVLARGQETQYF | TGTGCCAGCAGCGTAGGTGTACTAGCCAGAGGGCAAGAGACCCAGTACTTC | few | NA | TRBJ2-5 | TRBV9
CAWNRPGTGGNYGYTF | TGTGCCTGGAATCGACCCGGGACAGGGGGGAACTATGGCTACACCTTC | NA | TRBD1 | TRBJ1-2 | TRBV30
CASSEALAGGTETQYF | TGTGCCAGCAGTGAAGCTTTAGCGGGAGGCACAGAGACCCAGTACTTC | few | TRBD2 | TRBJ2-5 | TRBV6-1
CASSLYTSWESYNEQFF | TGTGCCAGCAGCTTATATACTAGCTGGGAGTCCTACAATGAGCAGTTCTTC | NA | NA | TRBJ2-1 | TRBV7-2
CASSIESLAGGRNEQFF | TGTGCCAGTAGTATAGAATCGCTAGCGGGAGGAAGAAATGAGCAGTTCTTC | NA | TRBD2 | TRBJ2-1 | TRBV19
CASSPRTSGRANNEQFF | TGTGCCAGCAGCCCCCGGACTAGCGGGAGGGCCAACAATGAGCAGTTCTTC | NA | TRBD2 | TRBJ2-1 | TRBV4-2
CASSHDSGRAADTQYF | TGTGCCAGCAGCCACGATAGCGGGAGGGCCGCAGATACGCAGTATTTT | few | TRBD2 | TRBJ2-3 | TRBV7-2
CASRDRHDGYTF | TGCGCCAGCAGGGACAGACATGATGGCTACACCTTC | NA | NA | TRBJ1-2 | TRBV5-1
CASSQLSGRANEQFF | TGTGCCAGCAGCCAGCTTAGCGGGAGGGCGAATGAGCAGTTCTTC | few | TRBD2 | TRBJ2-1 | TRBV14
CASSRVAGEEYEQYF | TGTGCCAGCTCGCGGGTAGCGGGAGAGGAGTACGAGCAGTACTTC | few | TRBD2 | TRBJ2-7 | TRBV7-6
CAWNFAASYEQYF | TGTGCCTGGAACTTCGCGGCCTCCTACGAGCAGTACTTC | few | NA | TRBJ2-7 | TRBV30
CASSLLGQGANEQFF | TGTGCCAGCAGCCTATTAGGACAGGGGGCAAATGAGCAGTTCTTC | NA | TRBD1 | TRBJ2-1 | TRBV7-9
CASSSRQGGTQYF | TGTGCCAGCAGTTCAAGACAGGGGGGGACCCAGTACTTC | few | TRBD1 | TRBJ2-5 | TRBV7-2
CASSEWRISSGANVLTF | TGTGCCAGCAGTGAATGGAGGATTTCCTCTGGGGCCAACGTCCTGACTTTC | few | NA | TRBJ2-6 | TRBV2
CASSYFSGANEKLFF | TGTGCCAGCAGTTACTTCTCAGGGGCTAATGAAAAACTGTTTTTT | few | NA | TRBJ1-4 | TRBV6-5
CASSPGLDFYEQYF | TGTGCCAGCTCACCAGGACTAGACTTCTACGAGCAGTACTTC | once | TRBD2 | TRBJ2-7 | TRBV18
CASSLTPGTWDEQFF | TGTGCCAGCAGTTTAACCCCCGGGACTTGGGATGAGCAGTTCTTC | NA | NA | TRBJ2-1 | TRBV28
CASSPPALAGEDTQYF | TGTGCCAGCTCACCACCAGCGCTAGCGGGAGAGGATACGCAGTATTTT | NA | TRBD2 | TRBJ2-3 | TRBV18
CASSEGGTSRLQFF | TGTGCCAGCAGTGAAGGGGGGACTAGTCGCTTGCAGTTCTTC | few | TRBD2 | TRBJ2-1 | TRBV6-1
CASSSGGDSNEKLFF | TGTGCCAGCAGCTCTGGCGGGGACAGTAATGAAAAACTGTTTTTT | NA | TRBD1 | TRBJ1-4 | TRBV5-4
CASSIQGYGYTF | TGTGCCAGCAGCATCCAGGGATATGGCTACACCTTC | NA | NA | TRBJ1-2 | TRBV5-4
CATSRDHGVEGNQPQHF | TGTGCCACCAGCAGAGATCACGGTGTGGAGGGCAATCAGCCCCAGCATTTT | few | NA | TRBJ1-5 | TRBV15
CASSPRWTGDSYEQYF | TGTGCCAGCTCACCACGTTGGACAGGGGACTCCTACGAGCAGTACTTC | NA | TRBD1 | TRBJ2-7 | TRBV18
CASSLGQGTGELFF | TGTGCCAGCAGCTTGGGACAGGGGACCGGGGAGCTGTTTTTT | NA | TRBD1 | TRBJ2-2 | TRBV5-6
CASSLDGQGLTEAFF | TGTGCCAGCAGCTTGGATGGACAGGGGCTCACTGAAGCTTTCTTT | NA | TRBD1 | TRBJ1-1 | TRBV5-5
CASTGGQNTGELFF | TGTGCCAGCACGGGGGGCCAGAACACCGGGGAGCTGTTTTTT | few | NA | TRBJ2-2 | TRBV9
CASSPGQGSQETQYF | TGTGCCAGCTCACCGGGACAGGGGTCTCAAGAGACCCAGTACTTC | few | TRBD1 | TRBJ2-5 | TRBV18